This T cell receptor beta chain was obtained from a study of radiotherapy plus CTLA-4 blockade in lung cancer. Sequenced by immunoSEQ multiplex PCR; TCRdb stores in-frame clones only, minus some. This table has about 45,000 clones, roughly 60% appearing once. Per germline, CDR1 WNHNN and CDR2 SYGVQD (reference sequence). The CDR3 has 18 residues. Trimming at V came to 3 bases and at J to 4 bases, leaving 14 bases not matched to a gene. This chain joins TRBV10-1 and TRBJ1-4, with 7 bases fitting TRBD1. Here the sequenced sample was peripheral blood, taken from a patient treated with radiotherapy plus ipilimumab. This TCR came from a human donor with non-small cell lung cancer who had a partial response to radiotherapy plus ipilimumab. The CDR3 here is CASSEVPRWDRNNEKLFF. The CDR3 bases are TGCGCCAGCAGTGAAGTGCCCCGATGGGACAGAAATAATGAAAAACTGTTTTTT.